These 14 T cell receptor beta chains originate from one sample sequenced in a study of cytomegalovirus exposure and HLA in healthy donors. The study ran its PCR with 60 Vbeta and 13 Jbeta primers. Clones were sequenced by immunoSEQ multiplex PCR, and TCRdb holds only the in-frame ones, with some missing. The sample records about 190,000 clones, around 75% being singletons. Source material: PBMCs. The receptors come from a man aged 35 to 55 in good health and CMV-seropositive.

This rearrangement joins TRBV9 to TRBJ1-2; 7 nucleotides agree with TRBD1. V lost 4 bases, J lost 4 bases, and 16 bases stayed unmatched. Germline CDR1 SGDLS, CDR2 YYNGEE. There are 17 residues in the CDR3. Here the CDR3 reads CASSRLTGNRPPYGYTF. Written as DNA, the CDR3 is TGTGCCAGCAGCCGCCTGACAGGGAACCGCCCCCCCTATGGCTACACCTTC.

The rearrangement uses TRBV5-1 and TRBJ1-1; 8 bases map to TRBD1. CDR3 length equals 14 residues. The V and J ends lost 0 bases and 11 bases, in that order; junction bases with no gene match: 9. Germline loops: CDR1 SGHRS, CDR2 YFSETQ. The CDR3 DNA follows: TGCGCCAGCAGCTTGGATGCAGGGGGCAAGCAGGCTTTCTTT. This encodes CASSLDAGGKQAFF. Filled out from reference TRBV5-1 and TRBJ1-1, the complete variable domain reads KAGVTQTPRYLIKTRGQQVTLSCSPISGHRSVSWYQQTPGQGLQFLFEYFSETQRNKGNFPGRFSGRQFSNSRSEMNVSTLELGDSALYLCASSLDAGGKQAFFGQGTRLTVV.

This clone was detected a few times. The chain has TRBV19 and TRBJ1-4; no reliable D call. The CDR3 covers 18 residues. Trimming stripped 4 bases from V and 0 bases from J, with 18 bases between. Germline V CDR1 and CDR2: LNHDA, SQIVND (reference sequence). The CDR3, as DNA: TGTGCCAGTAGTACCCGCCATGTGGGAGTTGCAACTAATGAAAAACTGTTTTTT. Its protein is CASSTRHVGVATNEKLFF.

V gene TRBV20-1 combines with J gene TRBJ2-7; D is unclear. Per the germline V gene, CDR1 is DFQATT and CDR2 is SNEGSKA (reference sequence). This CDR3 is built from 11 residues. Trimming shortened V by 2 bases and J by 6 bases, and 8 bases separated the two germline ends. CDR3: CSARTPGEQYF. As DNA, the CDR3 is TGCAGTGCTAGAACCCCGGGCGAGCAGTACTTC.

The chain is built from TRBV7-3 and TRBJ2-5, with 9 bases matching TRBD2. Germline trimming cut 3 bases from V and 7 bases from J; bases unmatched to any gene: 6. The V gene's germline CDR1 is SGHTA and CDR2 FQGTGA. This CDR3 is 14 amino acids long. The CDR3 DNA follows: TGTGCCAGCAGCTTGCGGGGGGGGCTGGGGACCCAGTACTTC. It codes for CASSLRGGLGTQYF.

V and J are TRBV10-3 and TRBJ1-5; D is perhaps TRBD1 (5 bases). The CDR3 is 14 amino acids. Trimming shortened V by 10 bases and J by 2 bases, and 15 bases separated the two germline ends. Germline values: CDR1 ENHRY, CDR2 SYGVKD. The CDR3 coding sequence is TGTGCCACGCACGGGGGAATGGGCAATCAGCCCCAGCATTTT. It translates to CATHGGMGNQPQHF.

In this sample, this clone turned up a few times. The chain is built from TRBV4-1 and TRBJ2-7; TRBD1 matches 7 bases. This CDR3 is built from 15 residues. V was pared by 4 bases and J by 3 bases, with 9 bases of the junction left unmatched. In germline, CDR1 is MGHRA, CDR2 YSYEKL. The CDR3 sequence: CASSRSPRDSYEQYF. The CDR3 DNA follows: TGCGCCAGCAGCCGTAGCCCCCGGGACAGCTACGAGCAGTACTTC.

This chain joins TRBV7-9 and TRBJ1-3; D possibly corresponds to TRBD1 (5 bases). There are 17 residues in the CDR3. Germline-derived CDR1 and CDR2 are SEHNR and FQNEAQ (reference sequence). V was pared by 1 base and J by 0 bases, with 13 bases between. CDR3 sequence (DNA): TGTGCCAGCAGCTTAGAAGGGGAAGCTTACTCTGGAAACACCATATATTTT. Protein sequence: CASSLEGEAYSGNTIYF.

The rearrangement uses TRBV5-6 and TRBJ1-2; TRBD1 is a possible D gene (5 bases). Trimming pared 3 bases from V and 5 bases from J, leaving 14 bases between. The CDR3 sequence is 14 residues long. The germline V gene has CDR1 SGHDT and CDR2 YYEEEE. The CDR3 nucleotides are TGTGCCAGCAGCTGGGGGGACGTAAGTTATGGCTACACCTTC. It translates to CASSWGDVSYGYTF.

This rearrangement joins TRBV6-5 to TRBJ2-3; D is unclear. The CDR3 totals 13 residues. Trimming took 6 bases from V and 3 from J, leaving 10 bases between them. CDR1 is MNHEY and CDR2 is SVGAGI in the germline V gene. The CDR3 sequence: CASSRLETDTQYF. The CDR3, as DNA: TGTGCCAGCAGCCGACTGGAGACAGATACGCAGTATTTT.

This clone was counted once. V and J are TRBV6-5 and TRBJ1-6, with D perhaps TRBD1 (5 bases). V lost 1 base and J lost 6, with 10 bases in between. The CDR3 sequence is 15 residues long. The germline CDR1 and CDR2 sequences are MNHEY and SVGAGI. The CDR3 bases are TGTGCCAGCAGTTACTTCTCAGGGTCTAATTCACCCCTCCACTTT. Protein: CASSYFSGSNSPLHF.

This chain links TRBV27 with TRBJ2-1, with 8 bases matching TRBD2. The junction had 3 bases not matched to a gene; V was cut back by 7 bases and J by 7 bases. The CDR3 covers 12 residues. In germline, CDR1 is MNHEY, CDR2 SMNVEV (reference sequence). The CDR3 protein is CASKERGNEQFF. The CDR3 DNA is TGTGCCAGCAAGGAGCGGGGGAATGAGCAGTTCTTC.

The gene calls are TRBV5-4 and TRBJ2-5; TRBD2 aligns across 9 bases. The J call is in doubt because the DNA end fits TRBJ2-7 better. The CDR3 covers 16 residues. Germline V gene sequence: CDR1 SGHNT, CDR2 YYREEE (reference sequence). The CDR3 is CASSLGSAGGLYEQYF. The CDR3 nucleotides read TGTGCCAGCAGCTTGGGGTCAGCGGGGGGCCTCTACGAGCAGTACTTC.

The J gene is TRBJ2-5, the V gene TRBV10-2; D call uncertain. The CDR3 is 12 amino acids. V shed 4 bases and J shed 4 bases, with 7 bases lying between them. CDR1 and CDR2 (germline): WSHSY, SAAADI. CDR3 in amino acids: CASSVQRETQYF. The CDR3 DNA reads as TGCGCCAGCAGTGTTCAGCGAGAGACCCAGTACTTC.